This T cell receptor beta chain was captured in a study of cytomegalovirus exposure and HLA in healthy donors. Notes on the study in general: HLA-A and HLA-B allele assignments for most subjects were reportedly predicted accurately using TCR beta sequences. The sole available immune exposure information was CMV serostatus. TCR beta V segments were, for the most part, productive about 90% or about 30% of the time in an earlier analysis.

Primers: 60 Vbeta forward and 13 Jbeta reverse. Assay used: immunoSEQ multiplex PCR; TCRdb lists only in-frame clones, some missing. The repertoire holds about 120,000 clones, with roughly 76% as singletons. CDR1 SGHRS and CDR2 YFSETQ come from the germline V gene. V lost 4 bases to trimming and J lost 8 bases; unmatched junction nucleotides: 7. This CDR3 has 14 amino acids. With respect to this clone: What it recognizes is unknown.

The V call is TRBV5-1, the J call TRBJ1-2, with 11 bases aligning to TRBD1. This TCR was recovered from a middle-aged woman in good health and CMV-seropositive. Sequencing was done on a sample of PBMCs. DNA of the CDR3: TGCGCCAGCAGCCCCGGACAGGGGGCGGGGGGCTACACCTTC. The encoded protein is CASSPGQGAGGYTF.